These 21 T cell receptor beta chains came from one sample sequenced in a study of T-cell reconstitution after alpha-beta-depleted transplantation in children. The TCRbeta library incorporated unique molecular identifiers. TCRdb used MiXCR to reprocess the PCR reads, holding one entry per CDR3 protein. This sample has roughly 220,000 distinct CDR3 sequences, with around 12% found just once. The sample in question was PBMCs from the stem cell graft donor, obtained from the stem cell graft. The receptors stem from a human donor who donated a stem cell graft to a child with acute lymphoblastic leukemia.

This chain uses TRBV20-1 with TRBJ2-7; 9 bases are shared with TRBD2. There are 13 residues in the CDR3. CDR1 DFQATT and CDR2 SNEGSKA come from the germline V gene (reference sequence). The V and J ends lost 3 bases and 6 bases, in that order; junction bases with no gene match: 6. In DNA, the CDR3 is TGCAGTGCTAGGACTGGGACTAGCAGCGAGCAGTACTTC. It encodes CSARTGTSSEQYF.

This clonotype came up many times. The V call is TRBV28, the J call TRBJ1-2, with D uncertain. The CDR3 extends over 14 amino acids. V lost 1 base, J lost 8 bases, and 14 bases lay in between. Germline V lookup: CDR1 MDHEN, CDR2 SYDVKM. CDR3 coding DNA: TGTGCCAGCAGTTTATTTGGGGTGCCGGAAGGCTACACCTTC. It codes for CASSLFGVPEGYTF.

This clonotype was detected many times. The J gene is TRBJ1-6, the V gene TRBV20-1, with no clear D. Germline V CDR1 and CDR2: DFQATT, SNEGSKA (reference sequence). CDR3 length equals 9 residues. The CDR3 reads CGVGSPLHF. DNA of the CDR3: TGCGGGGTGGGTTCACCCCTCCACTTT.

This clonotype was found many times. J is TRBJ1-1 and V is TRBV28; D ambiguous. Germline V gene lookup returns CDR1 MDHEN and CDR2 SYDVKM. This CDR3 is 13 amino acids long. V lost 5 bases and J 11 bases, leaving 18 bases between the germline ends. The CDR3 sequence is CASSPRAPPTAFF. The DNA for the CDR3 is TGTGCCAGCAGTCCCCGGGCCCCTCCAACGGCTTTCTTT. Drawing the rest from reference TRBV28 and TRBJ1-1, the complete variable domain is DVKVTQSSRYLVKRTGEKVFLECVQDMDHENMFWYRQDPGLGLRLIYFSYDVKMKEKGDIPEGYSVSREKKERFSLILESASTNQTSMYLCASSPRAPPTAFFGQGTRLTVV.

This clonotype was seen ten or more times. The J gene is TRBJ2-1, the V gene TRBV15; 10 bases line up with TRBD2. This CDR3 region has 16 residues. The germline CDR1 and CDR2 sequences are LNHNV and YYDKDF (reference sequence). Trimming at V came to 3 bases and at J to 5 bases, leaving 7 bases not matched to a gene. CDR3 coding DNA: TGTGCCACCAGCAGTTCACTAGCGGGGCCCCACAATGAGCAGTTCTTC. Its translation is CATSSSLAGPHNEQFF.

This clonotype was counted at least ten times. This chain connects TRBV29-1 to TRBJ1-2; unclear D gene. Germline lookup yields CDR1 SQVTM and CDR2 ANQGSEA. V was cut by 4 bases and J by 3 bases, with 9 bases left in between. The CDR3 runs to 12 residues. This chain's CDR3 is CSVAGQHYGYTF. CDR3 DNA sequence: TGCAGCGTTGCCGGGCAGCACTATGGCTACACCTTC. The complete variable domain, with remaining parts taken from reference TRBV29-1 and TRBJ1-2, reads SAVISQKPSRDICQRGTSLTIQCQVDSQVTMMFWYRQQPGQSLTLIATANQGSEATYESGFVIDKFPISRPNLTFSTLTVSNMSPEDSSIYLCSVAGQHYGYTFGSGTRLTVV.

In its sample, this clonotype was seen many times. The chain recombines TRBV29-1 with TRBJ1-5; D is uncertain. Trimming took off 4 bases at V and 2 bases at J, with 6 bases between the two ends. Germline V gene data show CDR1 as SQVTM and CDR2 as ANQGSEA. The CDR3 has 12 amino acids. CDR3 nucleotides: TGCAGCGTTGTGGTGGGCAATCAGCCCCAGCATTTT. This gives the protein CSVVVGNQPQHF.

This clonotype was recorded many times. This chain uses TRBV29-1 with TRBJ2-5; D is tentatively TRBD1 or TRBD2 (5 bases each). The CDR3 has 12 amino acids. CDR1 is SQVTM and CDR2 is ANQGSEA in the germline V gene. Deletions cut 4 bases from V and 4 bases from J, with 10 bases between. The CDR3 DNA sequence: TGCAGCGTTGCGGCAGGGACAGAGACCCAGTACTTC. Its protein is CSVAAGTETQYF.

This clonotype was counted ten times or more. The chain recombines TRBV3-1 with TRBJ2-3, with TRBD2 matching 10 bases. Looked up from germline, CDR1 is LGHDT and CDR2 is YNNKEL (reference sequence). This CDR3 has 16 amino acids. The J segment lost 1 base and the V segment lost 3 bases, leaving 4 bases of the junction unmatched. The CDR3 sequence is CASSHLAGVRTDTQYF. The CDR3 DNA follows: TGTGCCAGCAGCCACCTAGCGGGGGTCCGCACAGATACGCAGTATTTT.

This clonotype was recorded many times. The rearrangement links TRBV9 to TRBJ2-1, with 7 bases matching TRBD2. Germline lookup yields CDR1 SGDLS and CDR2 YYNGEE. There are 15 residues in the CDR3. The junction had 9 bases not matched to a gene; V was cut back by 3 bases and J by 6 bases. The chain's CDR3 is CASSASSGVTNEQFF. The CDR3 DNA reads as TGTGCCAGCAGCGCTTCTAGCGGAGTTACCAATGAGCAGTTCTTC.

The rearrangement joins TRBV18 to TRBJ2-3, with D possibly matching TRBD2 (5 bases). CDR1 KGHSH and CDR2 LQKENI come from the germline V gene. Trimming cost V 6 bases and J 3 bases, with 19 bases left between them. The CDR3 extends over 16 amino acids. CDR3 region: CASSPWGSGPTDTQYF. CDR3 sequence (DNA): TGTGCCAGCTCCCCTTGGGGAAGCGGACCTACAGATACGCAGTATTTT.

There are many counts of this clonotype. J is TRBJ2-4 and V is TRBV27; the match to TRBD1 covers 10 bases. Germline V gene sequence: CDR1 MNHEY, CDR2 SMNVEV (reference sequence). The CDR3 extends over 16 amino acids. V lost 2 bases and J lost 5; bases outside the gene matches: 6. The CDR3 region is CASSLAGTGAQNIQYF. CDR3 nucleotide sequence: TGTGCCAGCAGTTTAGCCGGGACAGGGGCCCAAAACATTCAGTACTTC.

This clonotype occurred many times. The chain has TRBV28 and TRBJ2-1, with 9 positions matching TRBD2. Per the germline V gene, CDR1 is MDHEN and CDR2 is SYDVKM. V gave up 10 bases and J gave up 3 bases; unmatched junction bases: 13. The CDR3 runs to 16 residues. The CDR3 here is CAINLGASGNYNEQFF. The CDR3 coding sequence is TGTGCCATCAACCTGGGGGCTAGCGGGAACTACAATGAGCAGTTCTTC. Variable domain in full (rest from reference TRBV28 and TRBJ2-1): DVKVTQSSRYLVKRTGEKVFLECVQDMDHENMFWYRQDPGLGLRLIYFSYDVKMKEKGDIPEGYSVSREKKERFSLILESASTNQTSMYLCAINLGASGNYNEQFFGPGTRLTVL.

Ten or more counts support this clonotype. This chain uses TRBV12-3 or TRBV12-4 with TRBJ2-3; D remains ambiguous. V was clipped by 4 bases and J by 7 bases, with 15 bases between them. The CDR3 consists of 14 residues. In DNA form, the CDR3 reads TGTGCCAGCAGTTCTCGTGAGGTGCTGAATACGCAGTATTTT. Translating gives CASSSREVLNTQYF.

This clonotype was detected many times. V is TRBV5-1 and J is TRBJ2-7, with TRBD1 matching 8 bases. The germline CDR1 and CDR2 sequences are SGHRS and YFSETQ. V trimming: 5 bases; J trimming: 7 bases; junction bases outside the gene matches: 11. This CDR3 has 14 residues. The CDR3 nucleotides are TGCGCCAGCAGGCGAAAGGACAGGGCACTTGAGCAGTACTTC. Residues: CASRRKDRALEQYF.

The chain joins TRBV11-2 to TRBJ2-7; no definite D call. V was pared by 5 bases and J by 0 bases, with 8 bases between. Germline V CDR1 and CDR2: SGHAT, FQNNGV. This CDR3 contains 13 residues. The CDR3 spells CASSPKPSYEQYF. CDR3 DNA sequence: TGTGCCAGCAGCCCGAAGCCCTCCTACGAGCAGTACTTC. The full variable domain, its missing parts supplied by reference TRBV11-2 and TRBJ2-7, is EAGVAQSPRYKIIEKRQSVAFWCNPISGHATLYWYQQILGQGPKLLIQFQNNGVVDDSQLPKDRFSAERLKGVDSTLKIQPAKLEDSAVYLCASSPKPSYEQYFGPGTRLTVT.

This clonotype was seen ten or more times. The J gene is TRBJ2-1, the V gene TRBV5-1; 9 nucleotides align to TRBD2. V gave up 5 bases and J gave up 0 bases; unmatched junction bases: 6. The CDR3 extends over 16 amino acids. Germline lookup yields CDR1 SGHRS and CDR2 YFSETQ. CDR3 protein: CASSELAGSSYNEQFF. Here the CDR3 DNA reads TGCGCCAGCAGTGAGCTAGCGGGAAGCTCCTACAATGAGCAGTTCTTC. Based on the CDR3 plus reference TRBV5-1 and TRBJ2-1, the full variable domain is KAGVTQTPRYLIKTRGQQVTLSCSPISGHRSVSWYQQTPGQGLQFLFEYFSETQRNKGNFPGRFSGRQFSNSRSEMNVSTLELGDSALYLCASSELAGSSYNEQFFGPGTRLTVL.

This clonotype was recorded at least ten times. The chain is built from TRBV5-5 and TRBJ1-2; D gene unclear. CDR1 and CDR2 from the germline V gene are SGHKS and YYEKEE (reference sequence). Trimming pared 6 bases from V and 5 bases from J, leaving 20 bases between. There are 15 residues in the CDR3. DNA of the CDR3: TGTGCCAGCATAGACGGAGAAAGAACACCTTATGGCTACACCTTC. Its translation: CASIDGERTPYGYTF.

This clonotype was recorded a few times. The chain is built from TRBV18 and TRBJ1-5; 8 bases are shared with TRBD1. The trim removed 4 bases at V and 6 bases at J, leaving 5 bases unmatched. This CDR3 comprises 14 residues. Germline V lookup: CDR1 KGHSH, CDR2 LQKENI. CDR3 in DNA: TGTGCCAGCTCACAAGGACAGGGTACTCAGCCCCAGCATTTT. Translation gives CASSQGQGTQPQHF.

This clonotype was seen repeatedly, ten times or more. The chain carries TRBV5-1 and TRBJ1-1; D gene ambiguous. V dropped 0 bases and J dropped 10 bases, with 16 bases sitting between them. Per germline, CDR1 SGHRS and CDR2 YFSETQ. The CDR3 sequence is 14 residues long. DNA for the CDR3: TGCGCCAGCAGCTTGGATGGGCAGGAACTTCGAGCTTTCTTT. Encoded protein: CASSLDGQELRAFF.

This clonotype has a count of ten or more. This chain uses TRBV20-1 with TRBJ2-3; D gene unclear. The CDR3 runs to 11 residues. Germline CDR1 is DFQATT and CDR2 is SNEGSKA (reference sequence). V was cut by 4 bases and J by 3 bases, with 5 bases left in between. The CDR3 here is CSAMRTDTQYF. As DNA, the CDR3 is TGCAGTGCTATGAGGACAGATACGCAGTATTTT.